These T cell receptor beta chains were read from a single sample in a study of T-cell memory formation after mild COVID-19. TCRdb re-derived calls from the 5' RACE reads in MiXCR, one entry per CDR3 protein. The sample consists of 300,000 to 350,000 distinct CDR3 sequences, just under 20% of them appearing once. The specimen was PBMCs or a T cell subset sorted from them (not recorded which). These TCRs come from a man aged 18 to 29 who had mild COVID-19 (a few samples of this study predate the infection). Cell type and time point are not known. Both conserved end residues are part of each CDR3. D genes are given only for firm matches. Only part of the rows carry a size: once, few, many, or a class if the clone is expanded.

d_gene: .
len: 14
v_gene: TRBV5-4
abundance: .
j_gene: TRBJ1-2
CDR3nt: TGTGCCAGCAGCTTGGGTTCGGAGACCTTTGGCTACACCTTC
CDR3aa: CASSLGSETFGYTF

d_gene: .
len: 17
v_gene: TRBV2
abundance: .
j_gene: TRBJ2-6
CDR3nt: TGTGCCAGCAGTGAAGGTGGTGGGGCGCCCGGGGCCAACGTCCTGACTTTC
CDR3aa: CASSEGGGAPGANVLTF

d_gene: .
len: 12
v_gene: TRBV20-1
abundance: .
j_gene: TRBJ1-2
CDR3nt: TGCAGTGCTAGTCGGGACGCGTATGGCTACACCTTC
CDR3aa: CSASRDAYGYTF

d_gene: .
len: 15
v_gene: TRBV6-1
abundance: few
j_gene: TRBJ1-1
CDR3nt: TGTGCCAGCAGTGAACCCCGAACCGACCTTCGGGGAGCTTTCTTT
CDR3aa: CASSEPRTDLRGAFF

d_gene: .
len: 14
v_gene: TRBV6-5
abundance: .
j_gene: TRBJ2-5
CDR3nt: TGTGCCAGCAGTTGGGGGGCAGGCCAAGAGACCCAGTACTTC
CDR3aa: CASSWGAGQETQYF

d_gene: .
len: 15
v_gene: TRBV19
abundance: few
j_gene: TRBJ2-7
CDR3nt: TGTGCCAGTAGTATGTTCATGGGTCTCTCCTACGAGCAGTACTTC
CDR3aa: CASSMFMGLSYEQYF

d_gene: TRBD1
len: 14
v_gene: TRBV7-9
abundance: .
j_gene: TRBJ2-5
CDR3nt: TGTGCCAGCAGCTGGGACAGGGGAAGAGAGACCCAGTACTTC
CDR3aa: CASSWDRGRETQYF

d_gene: TRBD2
len: 16
v_gene: TRBV5-4
abundance: few
j_gene: TRBJ2-5
CDR3nt: TGTGCCAGCAGCCCTAGCGGGGGGGAATTTCAAGAGACCCAGTACTTC
CDR3aa: CASSPSGGEFQETQYF

d_gene: .
len: 12
v_gene: TRBV29-1
abundance: .
j_gene: TRBJ2-3
CDR3nt: TGCAGCGTCCCGCTCCCGGGCGGTACGCAGTATTTT
CDR3aa: CSVPLPGGTQYF

d_gene: TRBD1
len: 14
v_gene: TRBV3-1
abundance: .
j_gene: TRBJ1-5
CDR3nt: TGTGCCAGCAGCCAGGGGGGACAGGGGGCAGCCCAGCATTTT
CDR3aa: CASSQGGQGAAQHF

d_gene: .
len: 14
v_gene: TRBV9
abundance: few
j_gene: TRBJ2-3
CDR3nt: TGTGCCAGCAGCGGGGATTCGGATGGAGATACGCAGTATTTT
CDR3aa: CASSGDSDGDTQYF

d_gene: .
len: 16
v_gene: TRBV6-2/TRBV6-3
abundance: .
j_gene: TRBJ2-5
CDR3nt: TGTGCCAGCAGCCCTGGGAGGGGGCAGTATCAAGAGACCCAGTACTTC
CDR3aa: CASSPGRGQYQETQYF

d_gene: .
len: 17
v_gene: TRBV7-3
abundance: many
j_gene: TRBJ1-2
CDR3nt: TGTGCCAGCAGCTCCCTTTCGAGACTTAGGAAGAACTATGGCTACACCTTC
CDR3aa: CASSSLSRLRKNYGYTF

d_gene: .
len: 13
v_gene: TRBV29-1
abundance: few
j_gene: TRBJ1-1
CDR3nt: TGCAGCGCAGATGGGGGGGTTTCCCTTGAAGCTTTCTTT
CDR3aa: CSADGGVSLEAFF

d_gene: TRBD2
len: 15
v_gene: TRBV9
abundance: .
j_gene: TRBJ2-5
CDR3nt: TGTGCCAGCAGCGTAGGCCAGCGGGGGGAAGAGACCCAGTACTTC
CDR3aa: CASSVGQRGEETQYF

d_gene: .
len: 14
v_gene: TRBV5-1
abundance: many
j_gene: TRBJ1-1
CDR3nt: TGCGCCAGCAGCTTGGGGGCGGGGATCACTGAAGCTTTCTTT
CDR3aa: CASSLGAGITEAFF

d_gene: .
len: 16
v_gene: TRBV29-1
abundance: few
j_gene: TRBJ2-1
CDR3nt: TGCAGCGCCAGTCGGACCACCGACTCCGTATACAATGAGCAGTTCTTC
CDR3aa: CSASRTTDSVYNEQFF

d_gene: .
len: 13
v_gene: TRBV18
abundance: .
j_gene: TRBJ1-2
CDR3nt: TGTGCCAGCTCACAACAGCGATCGTGGGGCTACACCTTC
CDR3aa: CASSQQRSWGYTF

d_gene: .
len: 15
v_gene: TRBV6-4
abundance: .
j_gene: TRBJ2-1
CDR3nt: TGTGCCAGCAGTGAAGGATTCGCGGCCTACAATGAGCAGTTCTTC
CDR3aa: CASSEGFAAYNEQFF

d_gene: TRBD1
len: 13
v_gene: TRBV12-3/TRBV12-4
abundance: few
j_gene: TRBJ1-2
CDR3nt: TGTGCCAGCAGGACGGACAGGGCGAATGGCTACACCTTC
CDR3aa: CASRTDRANGYTF

d_gene: .
len: 13
v_gene: TRBV6-5
abundance: .
j_gene: TRBJ1-1
CDR3nt: TGTGCCACCTCGGGACTGTTGAACACTGAAGCTTTCTTT
CDR3aa: CATSGLLNTEAFF

d_gene: .
len: 15
v_gene: TRBV7-2
abundance: .
j_gene: TRBJ1-4
CDR3nt: TGTGCCAGCAGCTTTAAGGCGGCAACTAATGAAAAACTGTTTTTT
CDR3aa: CASSFKAATNEKLFF

d_gene: .
len: 13
v_gene: TRBV12-3/TRBV12-4
abundance: .
j_gene: TRBJ2-1
CDR3nt: TGTGCCAGCGGGACCGGGGGACGGAATGAGCAGTTCTTC
CDR3aa: CASGTGGRNEQFF

d_gene: TRBD2
len: 15
v_gene: TRBV7-3
abundance: few
j_gene: TRBJ2-1
CDR3nt: TGTGCCAGCAGCTCGGGACTAGCGGGGGGTAATGAGCAGTTCTTC
CDR3aa: CASSSGLAGGNEQFF

d_gene: .
len: 13
v_gene: TRBV6-5
abundance: many
j_gene: TRBJ1-5
CDR3nt: TGTGCCAGCAGTTACGGGCAGTCGGCGCCCCAGCATTTT
CDR3aa: CASSYGQSAPQHF

d_gene: .
len: 19
v_gene: TRBV15
abundance: few
j_gene: TRBJ1-4
CDR3nt: TGTGCCACCAGCAGAGATCGCGTCCAGAGGTTAGCAACTAATGAAAAACTGTTTTTT
CDR3aa: CATSRDRVQRLATNEKLFF

d_gene: TRBD2
len: 13
v_gene: TRBV4-1
abundance: many
j_gene: TRBJ2-3
CDR3nt: TGCGCCAGCAGCCTTCCGGGGGGGGGCACGCAGTATTTT
CDR3aa: CASSLPGGGTQYF

d_gene: .
len: 12
v_gene: TRBV6-5
abundance: .
j_gene: TRBJ1-1
CDR3nt: TGTGCCAGCAGTCCCATCAGGGGACAAGCTTTCTTT
CDR3aa: CASSPIRGQAFF

d_gene: .
len: 14
v_gene: TRBV12-3/TRBV12-4
abundance: .
j_gene: TRBJ1-5
CDR3nt: TGTGCCAGCAGTTTAGTGGGGGAAACGCAGCCCCAGCATTTT
CDR3aa: CASSLVGETQPQHF

d_gene: .
len: 15
v_gene: TRBV27
abundance: .
j_gene: TRBJ1-2
CDR3nt: TGTGCCAGCAGCCCGACGGGGGCGGTTCACTATGGCTACACCTTC
CDR3aa: CASSPTGAVHYGYTF